A single sample is the source of the 10 T cell receptor beta chains below, sequenced in a study of beta chain features in type 1 diabetes. Findings and caveats of the study: Across all four CD4+ subsets, people with type 1 diabetes showed modestly shorter TCRB CDR3s.

The antigens of these receptors remain unknown. The entirety of the isolated RNA underwent reverse transcription, so expressed TCRB transcripts were sequenced. TCRdb's copy holds only in-frame clones and misses some; the assay was immunoSEQ multiplex PCR. Of hundreds of thousands of clones listed, roughly an eighth are singletons. Sequences were obtained from naive CD4+ T cells from blood. The receptors come from a man younger than 35 with type 1 diabetes.

This rearrangement joins TRBV5-1 to TRBJ2-7; 12 nucleotides line up with TRBD1. Per the germline V gene, CDR1 is SGHRS and CDR2 is YFSETQ. Trimming removed 3 bases from V and 7 bases from J; junction bases left unmatched: 11. This CDR3 region has 16 residues. The CDR3 region has the DNA TGCGCCAGCAGCTCGCCCCCGGGACAGGGGGCTTGGGAGCAGTACTTC. Its protein product is CASSSPPGQGAWEQYF.

This clone was seen more than once but under ten times. This chain uses TRBV9 with TRBJ1-2, with TRBD1 matching 7 bases. This CDR3 spans 13 amino acids. The ends lost 1 base at V and 9 bases at J; junction bases unmatched: 6. Germline values: CDR1 SGDLS, CDR2 YYNGEE. The CDR3 region is CASSVNDRDSYTF. The CDR3 DNA sequence: TGTGCCAGCAGCGTAAACGACAGGGACAGCTACACCTTC.

This chain joins TRBV18 and TRBJ2-5; D gene unclear. Trimming shortened V by 3 bases and J by 5 bases, and 7 bases separated the two germline ends. The CDR3 consists of 12 residues. The germline V gene has CDR1 KGHSH and CDR2 LQKENI. CDR3 sequence reads: CASSPYGETQYF. The CDR3 bases are TGTGCCAGCTCACCCTACGGGGAGACCCAGTACTTC.

This clone has only a few counts. The V gene is TRBV5-6, the J gene TRBJ1-1; 8 nucleotides match TRBD1. Per the germline V gene, CDR1 is SGHDT and CDR2 is YYEEEE. CDR3 length: 14 amino acids. Unmatched junction bases numbered 5, after V lost 2 bases and J lost 5 bases. CDR3 amino acids: CASSFRTGRTEAFF. CDR3 bases: TGTGCCAGCAGCTTCAGGACAGGGAGGACTGAAGCTTTCTTT.

This sequence joins TRBV2 and TRBJ1-1; a possible D gene is TRBD1 (5 bases). With 3 bases removed from V and 2 bases from J, the gap between germline ends came to 13 bases. Germline assignment: CDR1 SNHLY and CDR2 FYNNEI. This CDR3 is built from 15 residues. CDR3 in DNA: TGTGCCAGCAGTGACCAGGGCATTGGTAACACTGAAGCTTTCTTT. Translation gives CASSDQGIGNTEAFF.

The chain has TRBV28 and TRBJ1-5; D is perhaps TRBD1 (6 bases). V was clipped by 7 bases and J by 6 bases, with 13 bases between them. The CDR3 contains 13 residues. CDR1 is MDHEN and CDR2 is SYDVKM in the germline V gene. The CDR3 is CASTQQGSQPQHF. In nucleotides, the CDR3 is TGTGCCAGCACACAACAGGGATCTCAGCCCCAGCATTTT.

This chain joins TRBV5-4 and TRBJ1-1; D is perhaps TRBD1 (5 bases). The V and J ends lost 2 bases and 1 base respectively, with 12 bases between them. The CDR3 runs to 15 residues. Germline V lookup: CDR1 SGHNT, CDR2 YYREEE (reference sequence). In DNA, the CDR3 is TGTGCCAGCAGCTTCGAGGGGCGGACGAACACTGAAGCTTTCTTT. The encoded protein is CASSFEGRTNTEAFF.

This sequence joins TRBV28 and TRBJ1-2; D unresolved. CDR3 length equals 13 residues. V lost 8 bases to trimming and J lost 0 bases, with 10 bases between them. CDR1 MDHEN and CDR2 SYDVKM come from the germline V gene. CDR3 sequence: CASQGFSNYGYTF. In nucleotides, the CDR3 is TGTGCCAGCCAAGGGTTCTCTAACTATGGCTACACCTTC.

This clone has a handful of counts. The sample holds other DNA sequences that translate to the same CDR3. The rearrangement links TRBV9 to TRBJ1-5; perhaps TRBD1 as D (6 bases). Germline CDR1 is SGDLS and CDR2 is YYNGEE. Trimming removed 5 bases from V and 5 bases from J, with 14 bases in between. The CDR3 extends over 14 amino acids. The CDR3 coding sequence is TGTGCCAGCAGTCTACTGGGGGCGGATCAGCCCCAGCATTTT. It encodes CASSLLGADQPQHF. The full variable domain, in which reference TRBV9 and TRBJ1-5 provide the parts outside the CDR3, is DSGVTQTPKHLITATGQRVTLRCSPRSGDLSVYWYQQSLDQGLQFLIQYYNGEERAKGNILERFSAQQFPDLHSELNLSSLELGDSALYFCASSLLGADQPQHFGDGTRLSIL.

This clone was picked up a small number of times. The chain links TRBV28 to TRBJ2-3, with 8 nucleotides matching TRBD2. J lost 6 bases, V lost 5 bases, and 16 bases had no gene match. The CDR3 spans 17 residues. Germline V gene sequence: CDR1 MDHEN, CDR2 SYDVKM. The CDR3 loop reads CASSRPRSGGARDTQYF. The CDR3 DNA sequence: TGTGCCAGCAGTCGACCTCGGTCGGGGGGGGCCCGGGATACGCAGTATTTT.